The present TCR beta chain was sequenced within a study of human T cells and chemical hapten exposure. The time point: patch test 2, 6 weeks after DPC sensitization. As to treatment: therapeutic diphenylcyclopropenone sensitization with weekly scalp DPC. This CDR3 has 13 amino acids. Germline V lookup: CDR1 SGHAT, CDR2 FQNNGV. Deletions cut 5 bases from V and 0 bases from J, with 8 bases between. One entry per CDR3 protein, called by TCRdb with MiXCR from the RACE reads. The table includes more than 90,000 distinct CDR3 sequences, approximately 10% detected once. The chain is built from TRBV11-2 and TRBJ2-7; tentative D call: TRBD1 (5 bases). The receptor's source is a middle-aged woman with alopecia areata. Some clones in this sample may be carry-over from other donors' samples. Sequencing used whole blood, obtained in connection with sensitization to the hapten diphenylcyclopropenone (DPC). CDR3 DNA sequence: TGTGCCAGCAGCCGACAGTACTCCTACGAGCAGTACTTC. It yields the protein CASSRQYSYEQYF. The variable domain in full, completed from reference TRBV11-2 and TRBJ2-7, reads EAGVAQSPRYKIIEKRQSVAFWCNPISGHATLYWYQQILGQGPKLLIQFQNNGVVDDSQLPKDRFSAERLKGVDSTLKIQPAKLEDSAVYLCASSRQYSYEQYFGPGTRLTVT.